The 10 T cell receptor beta chains reported below all come from one sample, sequenced in a study of blood T cell repertoires in COVID-19. Assay used: immunoSEQ multiplex PCR; TCRdb lists only in-frame clones, some missing. The table records 270,000 or so clones, around 90% of them present only once. Sequencing was done on a sample of peripheral blood. These receptors were obtained from a woman between 35 and 50 years old who had recovered from COVID-19.

The J gene is TRBJ2-3, the V gene TRBV7-2; 7 positions match TRBD1. The CDR3 length is 15 residues. Trimming at V came to 0 bases and at J to 5 bases, leaving 5 bases not matched to a gene. The germline gives CDR1 SGHTA, CDR2 FQGNSA. Here the CDR3 DNA reads TGTGCCAGCAGCTTAGCTCGGCAGGGGGTAGATACGCAGTATTTT. Protein product: CASSLARQGVDTQYF.

The gene calls are TRBV30 and TRBJ2-2; D possibly corresponds to TRBD2 (6 bases). The length of the CDR3 is 16 residues. CDR1 and CDR2 (germline): GTSNPN, SVGIG (reference sequence). Trimming left V 2 bases short and J 4 bases short, with 17 bases between. The CDR3 loop reads CAWSFPRGWSTGELFF. DNA for the CDR3: TGTGCCTGGAGTTTCCCCCGGGGGTGGAGCACCGGGGAGCTGTTTTTT.

This clone came up a few times. V is TRBV7-6 and J is TRBJ2-7, with TRBD1 matching 7 bases. Per germline, CDR1 SGHVS and CDR2 FNYEAQ. The junction had 6 bases not matched to a gene; V was cut back by 5 bases and J by 2 bases. The CDR3 sequence is 14 residues long. The CDR3 loop is CASSPTGFPYEQYF. The CDR3 DNA is TGTGCCAGCAGCCCGACAGGGTTCCCCTACGAGCAGTACTTC.

The J gene is TRBJ2-3, the V gene TRBV5-4; 9 nucleotides match TRBD2. The germline CDR1 and CDR2 sequences are SGHNT and YYREEE (reference sequence). V lost 5 bases to trimming and J lost 5 bases; unmatched junction nucleotides: 12. This CDR3 has 16 residues. The CDR3 is CASSDKLAGAGDTQYF. The CDR3 bases are TGTGCCAGCAGTGACAAACTAGCGGGTGCTGGAGATACGCAGTATTTT.

The chain uses TRBV29-1 and TRBJ2-1; TRBD2 aligns across 9 bases. The V gene end was trimmed by 7 bases and the J gene end by 4 bases; junction bases not matched to a gene: 8. Per the germline V gene, CDR1 is SQVTM and CDR2 is ANQGSEA. CDR3 size: 14 residues. The CDR3 sequence is CSALIAGAYNEQFF. The CDR3 DNA sequence: TGCAGCGCTCTCATAGCGGGGGCATACAATGAGCAGTTCTTC.

The chain joins TRBV19 to TRBJ2-1, with 8 positions matching TRBD1. Germline CDR1 and CDR2: LNHDA and SQIVND (reference sequence). The trim removed 9 bases at V and 7 bases at J, leaving 14 bases unmatched. The CDR3 is made up of 15 amino acids. Here the CDR3 reads CASSYDQGAWNEQFF. The CDR3 DNA is TGTGCCAGCTCTTACGACCAGGGGGCTTGGAATGAGCAGTTCTTC.

The chain employs TRBV6-6 and TRBJ1-2; 9 bases map to TRBD1. Losses at the gene ends were 2 bases for V and 8 bases for J; bases not matched to a gene: 6. CDR3 length: 14 amino acids. CDR1 and CDR2 (germline): MNHNY, SVGAGI (reference sequence). The CDR3, as DNA: TGTGCCAGCAGTTACGGGGACAGGGAAGGAGGCTACACCTTC. Translation gives CASSYGDREGGYTF.

This sequence joins TRBV5-1 and TRBJ1-1; D is possibly TRBD1 (5 bases). Germline CDR1 SGHRS, CDR2 YFSETQ. The CDR3 runs to 14 residues. Trimming cost V 0 bases and J 3 bases, with 9 bases left between them. The CDR3 is CASSLVSTDTEAFF. The CDR3 region has the DNA TGCGCCAGCAGCTTGGTTTCGACAGACACTGAAGCTTTCTTT.

The chain joins TRBV7-2 to TRBJ1-1; D remains ambiguous. The germline V gene has CDR1 SGHTA and CDR2 FQGNSA. The V end lost 5 bases, the J end lost 1 base, and 5 bases lay between the germline ends. The CDR3 loop spans 12 amino acids. The CDR3, as DNA: TGTGCCAGCAGCGCACAGAACACTGAAGCTTTCTTT. It codes for CASSAQNTEAFF.

V and J are TRBV3-1 (or the pseudogene TRBV3-2) and TRBJ2-6, with D uncertain. The germline gives CDR1 LGHDT, CDR2 YNNKEL (reference sequence). V shed 4 bases and J shed 3 bases, with 10 bases lying between them. The CDR3 runs to 15 residues. The CDR3 spells CASSPPRGGANVLTF. The CDR3 coding sequence is TGTGCCAGCAGCCCCCCCAGAGGTGGGGCCAACGTCCTGACTTTC.